This T cell receptor (beta chain) was sequenced in a study of T cell changes during pregnancy in multiple sclerosis. Assay used: immunoSEQ multiplex PCR; TCRdb lists only in-frame clones, some missing. The sample shows 71,000 or so clones, approximately 90% of them seen only once. The V end lost 7 bases, the J end lost 9 bases, and 13 bases lay between the germline ends. This CDR3 region has 12 residues. The V gene's germline CDR1 is SGHVS and CDR2 FNYEAQ. The origin of this receptor is a female donor with multiple sclerosis, enrolled in a pregnancy study. Specimen: peripheral blood, collected in the third trimester of pregnancy. The chain recombines TRBV7-6 with TRBJ2-1, with D maybe TRBD1 (5 bases). The CDR3 region has the DNA TGTGCCAGCACCTTCCAGCAGGGTGAGCAGTTCTTC. This gives the protein CASTFQQGEQFF. The entire variable domain, with the rest obtained from reference TRBV7-6 and TRBJ2-1, is as follows: GAGVSQSPRYKVTKRGQDVALRCDPISGHVSLYWYRQALGQGPEFLTYFNYEAQQDKSGLPNDRFSAERPEGSISTLTIQRTEQRDSAMYRCASTFQQGEQFFGPGTRLTVL.